Presented here are 5 T cell receptor beta chains from one specimen sequenced in a study of cytomegalovirus exposure and HLA in healthy donors. With 60 Vbeta and 13 Jbeta primers, the PCR was carried out. TCRdb's table, derived via immunoSEQ multiplex PCR, lists solely in-frame clones and lacks some. The sample shows approximately 90,000 clones, 70% to 80% of them seen only once. The source material was PBMCs. These receptors were obtained from a young man in good health and CMV-seronegative.

This clone was detected a few times. V is TRBV28 and J is TRBJ1-2, with 8 bases matching TRBD1. CDR3 length equals 14 residues. Germline V gives CDR1 MDHEN, CDR2 SYDVKM. The J segment lost 4 bases and the V segment lost 7 bases, leaving 8 bases of the junction unmatched. CDR3 sequence reads: CASTTGQGSYGYTF. The DNA of the CDR3 is TGTGCCAGCACCACCGGACAGGGCAGCTATGGCTACACCTTC.

This chain connects TRBV7-2 to TRBJ2-5, with D unclear. This CDR3 comprises 14 residues. Trimming shortened V by 5 bases and J by 5 bases, and 15 bases separated the two germline ends. CDR1 is SGHTA, CDR2 FQGNSA, per germline. The CDR3 DNA is TGTGCCAGCAGCGGTGGGTTGGGCCTGGAGACCCAGTACTTC. It yields the protein CASSGGLGLETQYF.

Notes on this clone: At one end, the junction sequence differs from germline, possibly due to a read error. V and J are TRBV7-9 and TRBJ1-1; D possibly corresponds to TRBD1 (5 bases). CDR1 and CDR2 (germline): SEHNR, FQNEAQ (reference sequence). The CDR3 runs to 14 residues. The CDR3 sequence: CSSSPDNTNTEAFF. The CDR3 nucleotides read TGTTCCAGCAGCCCGGACAACACGAACACTGAAGCTTTCTTT.

The chain uses TRBV6-1 and TRBJ2-7; 11 nucleotides align to TRBD2. This CDR3 has 15 amino acids. Germline CDR1 is MNHNS and CDR2 is SASEGT. V lost 0 bases and J lost 4; bases outside the gene matches: 2. In nucleotides, the CDR3 is TGTGCCAGCAGTGAAGCTAGCGGGGGGGTTTACGAGCAGTACTTC. This encodes CASSEASGGVYEQYF.

V gene TRBV5-4 combines with J gene TRBJ2-3; D is perhaps TRBD2 (5 bases). This CDR3 comprises 15 residues. The germline CDR1 and CDR2 sequences are SGHNT and YYREEE (reference sequence). The germline V and J ends were trimmed by 0 bases and 4 bases, with 12 bases remaining between them. CDR3 coding DNA: TGTGCCAGCAGCTTGGAGAGGGATAGGCCAGATACGCAGTATTTT. Translated, it gives CASSLERDRPDTQYF.